Following are 27 T cell receptor beta chains from one sample sequenced in a study of T cell changes during pregnancy in multiple sclerosis. TCRdb's table, derived via immunoSEQ multiplex PCR, lists solely in-frame clones and lacks some. The table includes nearly 70,000 clones, 90% to 95% detected once. The source was peripheral blood, collected in the second trimester of pregnancy. These receptors all stem from a female donor in good health, enrolled as a control in a pregnancy study.

This clone was found once. The chain links TRBV11-3 to TRBJ2-3; D possibly corresponds to TRBD1 (5 bases). The CDR3 is 12 amino acids. V lost 5 bases to trimming and J lost 3 bases, with 6 bases between them. Germline-derived CDR1 and CDR2 are SGHNT and YENEEA. CDR3 DNA sequence: TGTGCCAGCAGCCCAGGGACAGATACGCAGTATTTT. This codes for CASSPGTDTQYF.

The chain employs TRBV5-1 and TRBJ1-1; 7 nucleotides match TRBD1. The CDR3 totals 15 residues. The germline gives CDR1 SGHRS, CDR2 YFSETQ. V shed 1 base and J 0 bases; nucleotides not matched to a gene: 3. For the CDR3, the DNA is TGCGCCAGCAGCTTGACAGGGGTGATGAACACTGAAGCTTTCTTT. It translates to CASSLTGVMNTEAFF.

The table lists this clone with a count of one. The CDR3: CAISETGLVGGYTF. In nucleotides, the CDR3 is TGTGCCATCAGTGAAACAGGGCTCGTAGGCGGCTACACCTTC. The chain carries TRBV10-3 and TRBJ1-2; TRBD1 might be the D (6 bases). The V gene's germline CDR1 is ENHRY and CDR2 SYGVKD. There are 14 residues in the CDR3. Trimming took 3 bases from V and 8 from J, leaving 16 bases between them.

This sequence joins TRBV28 and TRBJ1-1; 9 bases agree with TRBD1. Germline CDR1 is MDHEN and CDR2 is SYDVKM. V shed 5 bases, J shed 1 base, and the junction held 5 bases outside the gene matches. The CDR3 loop spans 15 amino acids. The CDR3 sequence: CASSRGDRENTEAFF. The CDR3 coding sequence is TGTGCCAGCAGTCGGGGGGACAGGGAGAACACTGAAGCTTTCTTT.

The chain has TRBV2 and TRBJ2-3; D is uncertain. Germline values: CDR1 SNHLY, CDR2 FYNNEI. Trimming pared 3 bases from V and 0 bases from J, leaving 7 bases between. This CDR3 contains 14 residues. The CDR3 nucleotides are TGTGCCAGCAGTGAGTTAGCTAGCACAGATACGCAGTATTTT. Translated, it gives CASSELASTDTQYF.

The gene calls are TRBV7-2 and TRBJ2-7, with D possibly matching TRBD2 (5 bases). This CDR3 contains 15 residues. The germline V gene encodes CDR1 SGHTA and CDR2 FQGNSA. Between the trimmed V and J ends, which lost 2 bases and 7 bases, there was a span of 18 bases. In DNA form, the CDR3 reads TGTGCCAGCAGCTTACGGGTGGGAGTAGAAACTGAGCAGTACTTC. Translation gives CASSLRVGVETEQYF. Supplemented by reference TRBV7-2 and TRBJ2-7, the full variable domain reads GAGVSQSPSNKVTEKGKDVELRCDPISGHTALYWYRQSLGQGLEFLIYFQGNSAPDKSGLPSDRFSAERTGGSVSTLTIQRTQQEDSAVYLCASSLRVGVETEQYFGPGTRLTVT.

The rearrangement joins TRBV4-2 to TRBJ2-2; 9 positions agree with TRBD2. Per germline, CDR1 LGHNA and CDR2 YNFKEQ. Germline trimming cut 2 bases from V and 3 bases from J; bases unmatched to any gene: 4. This CDR3 is built from 16 residues. The DNA for the CDR3 is TGTGCCAGCAGCCAACAGCGGGAGGAAGACACCGGGGAGCTGTTTTTT. This codes for CASSQQREEDTGELFF.

The genes are TRBV28 and TRBJ1-2; 8 positions match TRBD1. The CDR3 extends over 14 amino acids. Germline V gene data show CDR1 as MDHEN and CDR2 as SYDVKM. The ends lost 6 bases at V and 2 bases at J; junction bases unmatched: 5. CDR3 amino acids: CASSTGTGNYGYTF. DNA for the CDR3: TGTGCCAGCAGCACCGGGACAGGCAACTATGGCTACACCTTC.

V is TRBV20-1 and J is TRBJ2-7; 7 bases agree with TRBD2. The length of the CDR3 is 11 residues. The V segment lost 7 bases and the J segment 3 bases; nucleotides outside the gene matches: 3. Germline CDR1 reads DFQATT; CDR2 reads SNEGSKA (reference sequence). For the CDR3, the DNA is TGCAGTGGGCTAGCGGTCTACGAGCAGTACTTC. Its translation: CSGLAVYEQYF.

This rearrangement joins TRBV4-2 to TRBJ2-5; a weak D match, TRBD2 (5 bases). The V and J ends lost 0 bases and 5 bases respectively, with 13 bases between them. CDR1 is LGHNA and CDR2 is YNFKEQ in the germline V gene. The CDR3 length is 15 residues. The CDR3 loop is CASSQDRGTRETQYF. In DNA form, the CDR3 reads TGTGCCAGCAGCCAAGATCGGGGTACTAGGGAGACCCAGTACTTC.

The V call is TRBV18, the J call TRBJ1-1, with D unresolved. The V end lost 0 bases, the J end lost 8 bases, and 7 bases lay between the germline ends. This CDR3 has 12 amino acids. Germline lookup yields CDR1 KGHSH and CDR2 LQKENI. The CDR3 sequence is CASSPPSREAFF. DNA of the CDR3: TGTGCCAGCTCACCACCGTCGAGGGAAGCTTTCTTT.

This clone was recorded a few times. This chain uses TRBV10-3 with TRBJ1-1; 10 bases are shared with TRBD1. The CDR3 spans 14 residues. V lost 2 bases, J lost 10 bases, and 7 bases stayed unmatched. Germline V lookup: CDR1 ENHRY, CDR2 SYGVKD. The CDR3 sequence: CAISEGQGEGGAFF. The CDR3 DNA reads TGTGCCATCAGTGAGGGACAGGGGGAAGGTGGAGCTTTCTTT.

This CDR3 reads CASIRDRLYGYTF. The CDR3 bases are TGTGCCAGCATCCGGGACAGGCTATATGGCTACACCTTC. The chain recombines TRBV6-1 with TRBJ1-2; 8 positions match TRBD1. This CDR3 has 13 residues. Germline-derived CDR1 and CDR2 are MNHNS and SASEGT. V gave up 7 bases and J gave up 5 bases; unmatched junction bases: 6.

The rearrangement uses TRBV10-3 and TRBJ1-1, with TRBD1 matching over 8 bases. There are 15 residues in the CDR3. CDR1 ENHRY and CDR2 SYGVKD come from the germline V gene. With 7 bases clipped from V and 0 bases from J, the junction kept 7 bases outside the gene matches. CDR3 bases: TGTGCCATCACCCGAGGACAGGGCTTGAACACTGAAGCTTTCTTT. Translation: CAITRGQGLNTEAFF.

The chain couples TRBV5-5 to TRBJ1-6; TRBD1 is a possible D gene (6 bases). The CDR3 covers 16 residues. V was cut by 0 bases and J by 10 bases, with 17 bases left in between. Germline CDR1 reads SGHKS; CDR2 reads YYEKEE (reference sequence). The CDR3 nucleotides read TGTGCCAGCAGCTTGGAATACAGGGTAGGGAGCTCACCCCTCCACTTT. Amino acid sequence: CASSLEYRVGSSPLHF.

A single count supports this clone. V gene TRBV28 combines with J gene TRBJ1-2; D remains unclear. The V gene lost 4 bases and the J gene lost 5 bases, with 14 bases spanning the gap. The length of the CDR3 is 14 residues. Germline loops: CDR1 MDHEN, CDR2 SYDVKM. Here the CDR3 DNA reads TGTGCCAGCAGTTCCCCGTCTTCGGTTTATGGCTACACCTTC. Encoded protein: CASSSPSSVYGYTF.

This chain uses TRBV6-5 with TRBJ2-5; weak D call: TRBD1 (6 bases). The CDR3 is 13 residues long. V was trimmed by 5 bases and J by 4 bases, leaving 11 bases between them. CDR1 is MNHEY and CDR2 is SVGAGI in the germline V gene. The CDR3 DNA reads as TGTGCCAGCAGTGAACAGGGCGGAGAGACCCAGTACTTC. This encodes CASSEQGGETQYF.

This rearrangement joins TRBV7-9 to TRBJ1-4; D is undetermined. Trimming removed 4 bases at V and 2 bases at J, with 11 bases between. The CDR3 has 15 residues. Germline lookup yields CDR1 SEHNR and CDR2 FQNEAQ (reference sequence). The CDR3 DNA follows: TGTGCCAGCAGCTATGGCGGAGGGACTAATGAAAAACTGTTTTTT. Translated, it gives CASSYGGGTNEKLFF.

This chain connects TRBV21-1 to TRBJ1-6; TRBD1, the table's D call, was not compared with the DNA. TRBV21-1 represents a pseudogene. This CDR3 comprises 14 residues. CDR3 amino acids: CASSGTVYNSPLHF. The CDR3 region has the DNA TGTGCCAGCAGCGGGACAGTGTATAATTCACCCCTCCACTTT.

The chain recombines TRBV7-9 with TRBJ1-4; D is undetermined. The CDR3 contains 16 residues. V was trimmed by 4 bases and J by 1 base, leaving 13 bases between them. Germline values: CDR1 SEHNR, CDR2 FQNEAQ (reference sequence). The CDR3 reads CASSSPRGVTNEKLFF. The CDR3 DNA reads as TGTGCCAGCAGCTCTCCGCGGGGAGTAACTAATGAAAAACTGTTTTTT.

The table lists this clone with a count of one. The genes are TRBV7-9 and TRBJ2-3, with 7 nucleotides matching TRBD2. CDR3 size: 13 residues. Germline loops: CDR1 SEHNR, CDR2 FQNEAQ (reference sequence). V shed 5 bases, J shed 1 base, and the junction held 0 bases outside the gene matches. CDR3 amino acids: CASSRGGTDTQYF. Written as DNA, the CDR3 is TGTGCCAGCAGCCGGGGGGGCACAGATACGCAGTATTTT.

The chain is built from TRBV15 and TRBJ2-4, with 9 nucleotides matching TRBD1. The CDR3 runs 18 residues. V lost 0 bases and J lost 0; bases outside the gene matches: 6. Per germline, CDR1 LNHNV and CDR2 YYDKDF (reference sequence). The CDR3 is CATSRERGQGLAKNIQYF. CDR3 bases: TGTGCCACCAGCAGAGAGAGAGGACAGGGGTTAGCCAAAAACATTCAGTACTTC.

The chain joins TRBV4-3 to TRBJ1-1; 7 bases line up with TRBD1. J was trimmed by 3 bases and V by 1 base; bases with no gene match: 14. Germline CDR1 and CDR2: LGHNA and YSLEER. The CDR3 covers 18 residues. CDR3 protein: CASSQGGYRGRLDTEAFF. CDR3 DNA sequence: TGCGCCAGCAGCCAAGGCGGTTACAGGGGCCGCTTAGACACTGAAGCTTTCTTT.

The chain joins TRBV9 to TRBJ2-3; no clear D. The CDR3 totals 17 residues. V dropped 3 bases and J dropped 1 base, with 18 bases sitting between them. Per the germline V gene, CDR1 is SGDLS and CDR2 is YYNGEE. The CDR3 loop is CASSAAVTLEGTDTQYF. In nucleotides, the CDR3 is TGTGCCAGCAGCGCGGCGGTTACACTCGAGGGCACAGATACGCAGTATTTT.

The rearrangement links TRBV5-1 to TRBJ2-1; 14 positions agree with TRBD2. This CDR3 has 14 residues. Germline trimming cut 7 bases from V and 7 bases from J; bases unmatched to any gene: 4. CDR1 and CDR2 (germline): SGHRS, YFSETQ. The CDR3 reads CASSGTSGSNEQFF. In DNA, the CDR3 is TGCGCCAGCTCCGGGACTAGCGGGAGTAATGAGCAGTTCTTC.

A note on this clone: Other DNA sequences in this specimen translate into the identical CDR3. The rearrangement uses TRBV2 and TRBJ1-1; perhaps TRBD1 as D (5 bases). The length of the CDR3 is 13 residues. In germline, CDR1 is SNHLY, CDR2 FYNNEI. The V and J ends lost 6 bases and 2 bases respectively, with 10 bases between them. The CDR3 DNA reads as TGTGCCAGCAGCGGGCAGGGTAACACTGAAGCTTTCTTT. Translation: CASSGQGNTEAFF.

The rearrangement links TRBV2 to TRBJ2-2, with 13 bases that match TRBD2. Trimming removed 6 bases from V and 5 bases from J; junction bases left unmatched: 3. CDR3 length: 15 amino acids. CDR1 and CDR2 from the germline V gene are SNHLY and FYNNEI. The CDR3 protein is CASSLGLAGTGELFF. The CDR3 DNA is TGTGCCAGCAGCTTGGGACTAGCGGGAACCGGGGAGCTGTTTTTT.